This T cell receptor (beta chain) is drawn from a study of CXCR3-negative and CXCR3-positive naive CD8 T cells. Whole-study results and caveats: Memory CD8+ cells showed much lower diversity, while both naive subsets displayed comparably high diversity. TRBV-TRBJ usage was similar across naive CXCR3 subsets but distinct in memory cells. Cryopreservation partially lowered CXCR3 expression, so most assays used fresh PBMCs.

The study made its TRB cDNA libraries by 5' RACE, adding UMI labels. TCRdb re-called the 5' RACE reads and gives one entry per CDR3 protein, without DNA. This table holds around 60,000 distinct CDR3 sequences. Germline lookup yields CDR1 SEHNR and CDR2 FQNEAQ (reference sequence). The CDR3 spans 13 residues. As to this clonotype: The antigen remains undetermined.

The chain joins TRBV7-9 to TRBJ2-1. Sequencing used naive CXCR3- CD8+ T cells from blood. Described subset: CD45RO-CCR7+CD27+CD95- naive CD8+ T cells lacking CXCR3 (TNR3-). This clonotype was sampled from a human donor in good health. Some clones in this sample may be carry-over from other donors' samples. CDR3 residues: CASRHPSYNEQFF.